The 19 T cell receptor beta chains given below trace back to one sample, sequenced in a study of shared clonotypes between healthy human individuals. TCRdb's copy holds only in-frame clones and misses some; the assay was immunoSEQ multiplex PCR. Of over 2 million clones in the sample, 80% to 95% were seen once. Sequencing was performed on naive CD4+ T cells from PBMCs. Described subset: CD45RA+ positively selected. The receptors stem from a man aged 18 to 30 in good health. Some clones in this sample may be carry-over from other donors' samples.

The CDR3 loop reads CASSSERTDTQYF. Written as DNA, the CDR3 is TGTGCCAGCAGCTCGGAGCGGACAGATACGCAGTATTTT. The rearrangement joins TRBV11-2 to TRBJ2-3; D may be TRBD2 (5 bases). This CDR3 is 13 amino acids long. Trimming took off 4 bases at V and 3 bases at J, with 8 bases between the two ends. Per germline, CDR1 SGHAT and CDR2 FQNNGV.

The rearrangement joins TRBV13 to TRBJ2-7; the D gene could be TRBD1 or TRBD2 (6 bases each). The CDR3 is made up of 17 amino acids. Per germline, CDR1 PRHDT and CDR2 FYEKMQ (reference sequence). The V end lost 4 bases, the J end lost 2 bases, and 21 bases lay between the germline ends. CDR3 loop: CASSSTLGGTVTYEQYF. CDR3 sequence (DNA): TGTGCCAGCAGCTCGACCCTAGGGGGGACGGTGACCTACGAGCAGTACTTC. The full variable domain, rest sourced from reference TRBV13 and TRBJ2-7, is AAGVIQSPRHLIKEKRETATLKCYPIPRHDTVYWYQQGPGQDPQFLISFYEKMQSDKGSIPDRFSAQQFSDYHSELNMSSLELGDSALYFCASSSTLGGTVTYEQYFGPGTRLTVT.

The rearrangement links TRBV19 to TRBJ2-2, with D possibly being TRBD1 (5 bases). Germline values: CDR1 LNHDA, CDR2 SQIVND (reference sequence). V was trimmed by 0 bases and J by 6 bases, leaving 8 bases between them. The CDR3 runs to 14 residues. Here the CDR3 DNA reads TGTGCCAGTAGTATAGATAGGGGTGCCGGGGAGCTGTTTTTT. Its translation: CASSIDRGAGELFF.

This chain joins TRBV6-5 and TRBJ2-7, with 10 nucleotides matching TRBD1. The ends lost 8 bases at V and 5 bases at J; junction bases unmatched: 12. The CDR3 has 15 residues. The germline gives CDR1 MNHEY, CDR2 SVGAGI. CDR3 bases: TGTGCCAGCTCTTCGCCCGGGACAGGGGATAACGAGCAGTACTTC. Encoded protein: CASSSPGTGDNEQYF.

The chain links TRBV19 to TRBJ2-2, with TRBD1 identical over 8 bases. The germline gives CDR1 LNHDA, CDR2 SQIVND (reference sequence). J gave up 3 bases and V 10 bases, and 10 bases lay outside the gene matches. CDR3 length equals 15 residues. CDR3 bases: TGTGCCACCCAGACAGGGGCCCGGTACACCGGGGAGCTGTTTTTT. Its translation is CATQTGARYTGELFF.

This rearrangement joins TRBV19 to TRBJ1-4; unclear D gene. The CDR3 spans 14 residues. CDR1 and CDR2 (germline): LNHDA, SQIVND (reference sequence). The V and J ends lost 6 bases and 2 bases respectively, with 10 bases between them. Here the CDR3 reads CASSLTGTNEKLFF. The CDR3 coding sequence is TGTGCCAGTAGCCTAACGGGGACTAATGAAAAACTGTTTTTT.

This clone was picked up one time. This chain uses TRBV7-2 with TRBJ2-7; possibly TRBD1 for D (6 bases). This CDR3 spans 17 amino acids. The germline CDR1 and CDR2 sequences are SGHTA and FQGNSA. V was cut by 6 bases and J by 4 bases, with 25 bases left in between. The chain's CDR3 is CASRPGHRPRVPYEQYF. In DNA form, the CDR3 reads TGTGCCAGCAGGCCGGGACATCGTCCTCGGGTCCCGTACGAGCAGTACTTC. The full variable domain, completed using reference TRBV7-2 and TRBJ2-7, is GAGVSQSPSNKVTEKGKDVELRCDPISGHTALYWYRQSLGQGLEFLIYFQGNSAPDKSGLPSDRFSAERTGGSVSTLTIQRTQQEDSAVYLCASRPGHRPRVPYEQYFGPGTRLTVT.

The chain recombines TRBV28 with TRBJ2-6, with D possibly being TRBD2 (7 bases). V was clipped by 6 bases and J by 2 bases, with 14 bases between them. CDR1 MDHEN and CDR2 SYDVKM come from the germline V gene. CDR3 length equals 16 residues. The DNA for the CDR3 is TGTGCCAGCAGCCAGACGGGGGGCGCTGGGGCCAACGTCCTGACTTTC. Translating gives CASSQTGGAGANVLTF.

The chain has TRBV11-3 and TRBJ2-7, with 7 bases lining up with TRBD2. The CDR3 sequence is 14 residues long. The J segment lost 4 bases and the V segment lost 1 base, leaving 4 bases of the junction unmatched. Germline V gene data show CDR1 as SGHNT and CDR2 as YENEEA. The CDR3 sequence: CASSLGPSGYEQYF. The DNA for the CDR3 is TGTGCCAGCAGCTTAGGTCCTAGCGGATACGAGCAGTACTTC.

V is TRBV30 and J is TRBJ2-3, with TRBD2 matching 7 bases. J was trimmed by 6 bases and V by 0 bases; bases with no gene match: 6. This CDR3 comprises 14 residues. The germline gives CDR1 GTSNPN, CDR2 SVGIG (reference sequence). The CDR3 spells CAWSVRGSEDTQYF. For the CDR3, the DNA is TGTGCCTGGAGTGTCCGCGGGAGCGAGGATACGCAGTATTTT.

The chain uses TRBV29-1 and TRBJ2-7, with 8 bases that match TRBD2. The J segment lost 6 bases and the V segment lost 6 bases, leaving 10 bases of the junction unmatched. The CDR3 contains 13 residues. Germline lookup yields CDR1 SQVTM and CDR2 ANQGSEA. CDR3 protein: CSVVAGGGLEQYF. In nucleotides, the CDR3 is TGCAGCGTCGTGGCGGGAGGAGGTCTCGAGCAGTACTTC.

The V and J genes are TRBV7-8 and TRBJ1-3; D unclear. Germline-derived CDR1 and CDR2 are SGHVS and FQNEAQ. This CDR3 is built from 15 residues. V was pared by 3 bases and J by 0 bases, with 9 bases between. The CDR3 sequence: CASSLNRVSGNTIYF. CDR3 DNA: TGTGCCAGCAGCTTGAATAGAGTCTCTGGAAACACCATATATTTT.

The chain employs TRBV5-4 and TRBJ1-2; 9 positions agree with TRBD1. The germline V gene has CDR1 SGHNT and CDR2 YYREEE (reference sequence). Trimming removed 6 bases from V and 6 bases from J; junction bases left unmatched: 6. The length of the CDR3 is 13 residues. Written as DNA, the CDR3 is TGTGCCAGCACCCTACAGGGGGCAGATGGCTACACCTTC. Translating gives CASTLQGADGYTF. Looking up the rest from reference TRBV5-4 and TRBJ1-2 gives the full variable domain: ETGVTQSPTHLIKTRGQQVTLRCSSQSGHNTVSWYQQALGQGPQFIFQYYREEENGRGNFPPRFSGLQFPNYSSELNVNALELDDSALYLCASTLQGADGYTFGSGTRLTVV.

This chain joins TRBV5-1 and TRBJ2-7; a possible D gene is TRBD2 (6 bases). The CDR3 is 18 residues long. Trimming removed 5 bases at V and 2 bases at J, with 26 bases between. Germline V gene lookup returns CDR1 SGHRS and CDR2 YFSETQ. DNA of the CDR3: TGCGCCAGCAGATTCCTGCCGGGACTCGAACAAGCCCCCTACGAGCAGTACTTC. It translates to CASRFLPGLEQAPYEQYF.

V is TRBV7-2 and J is TRBJ2-2; 11 bases map to TRBD1. Germline CDR1 SGHTA, CDR2 FQGNSA. With V trimmed by 4 bases and J by 8 bases, 3 bases remained unmatched. The CDR3 loop spans 14 amino acids. CDR3 DNA: TGTGCCAGCAGCTCGGACAGGGGGCTGGGGGAGCTGTTTTTT. Residues: CASSSDRGLGELFF.

The chain is built from TRBV6-6 and TRBJ1-4, with no clear D. Germline CDR1 and CDR2: MNHNY and SVGAGI (reference sequence). The CDR3 runs 14 residues. V lost 6 bases and J 0 bases, leaving 8 bases between the germline ends. This CDR3 is CASREESTNEKLFF. CDR3 DNA sequence: TGTGCCAGCAGGGAAGAATCAACTAATGAAAAACTGTTTTTT.

This chain uses TRBV6-1 with TRBJ1-5; D perhaps matches TRBD1 (5 bases). V was trimmed by 4 bases and J by 9 bases, leaving 10 bases between them. The CDR3 loop spans 12 amino acids. Germline CDR1 and CDR2: MNHNS and SASEGT. This CDR3 is CASSVLQGPQHF. Here the CDR3 DNA reads TGTGCCAGCAGTGTCCTTCAGGGGCCCCAGCATTTT.

This clone turned up a few times. The chain couples TRBV2 to TRBJ1-5, with D tentatively TRBD1 (5 bases). Germline V gene lookup returns CDR1 SNHLY and CDR2 FYNNEI. V was cut by 8 bases and J by 11 bases, with 16 bases left in between. The CDR3 has 12 residues. The CDR3 bases are TGTGCCAGCGCTCCCCCGTGGGGGACCCAGCATTTT. Translated: CASAPPWGTQHF.

The V call is TRBV12-5, the J call TRBJ2-7; the match to TRBD1 covers 9 bases. The germline V gene encodes CDR1 LGHNT and CDR2 FRNRAP. This CDR3 is 16 amino acids long. J was trimmed by 2 bases and V by 0 bases; bases with no gene match: 5. As DNA, the CDR3 is TGTGCTAGTGGTTTGGTACAAGGGACAGGGCCCTACGAGCAGTACTTC. It specifies CASGLVQGTGPYEQYF.